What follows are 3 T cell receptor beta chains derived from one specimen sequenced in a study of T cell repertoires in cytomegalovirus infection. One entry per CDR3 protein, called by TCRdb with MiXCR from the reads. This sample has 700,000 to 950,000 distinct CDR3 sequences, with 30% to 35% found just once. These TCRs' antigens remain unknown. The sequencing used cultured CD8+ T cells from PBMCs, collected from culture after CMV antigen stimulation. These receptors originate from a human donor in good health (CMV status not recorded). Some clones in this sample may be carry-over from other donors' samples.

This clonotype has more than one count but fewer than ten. CDR3 in DNA: TGTGCCAGCAGCTTAGACGGGGGGGCCGACGAGCAGTACTTC. Translated, it gives CASSLDGGADEQYF. This rearrangement joins TRBV7-2 to TRBJ2-7; 8 bases fit TRBD2. The CDR3 consists of 14 residues. Losses at the gene ends were 1 base for V and 5 bases for J; bases not matched to a gene: 4. In germline, CDR1 is SGHTA, CDR2 FQGNSA. Looking up the rest from reference TRBV7-2 and TRBJ2-7 gives the full variable domain: GAGVSQSPSNKVTEKGKDVELRCDPISGHTALYWYRQSLGQGLEFLIYFQGNSAPDKSGLPSDRFSAERTGGSVSTLTIQRTQQEDSAVYLCASSLDGGADEQYFGPGTRLTVT.

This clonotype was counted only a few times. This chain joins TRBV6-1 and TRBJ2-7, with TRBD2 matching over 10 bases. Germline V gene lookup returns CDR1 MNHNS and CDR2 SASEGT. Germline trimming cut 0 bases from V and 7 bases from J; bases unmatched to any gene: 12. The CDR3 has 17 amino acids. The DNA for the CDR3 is TGTGCCAGCAGTGAAGCTGCGGCTAGCGGGGGACAAGGAGAGCAGTACGTC. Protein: CASSEAAASGGQGEQYV.

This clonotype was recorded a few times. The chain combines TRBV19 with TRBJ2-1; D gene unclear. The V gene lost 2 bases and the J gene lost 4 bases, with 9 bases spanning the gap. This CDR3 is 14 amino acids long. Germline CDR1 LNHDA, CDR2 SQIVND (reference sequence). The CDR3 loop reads CASSIIDGYNEQFF. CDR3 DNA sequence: TGTGCCAGTAGTATAATCGACGGTTACAATGAGCAGTTCTTC.